This is a list of T cell receptor beta chains from one sample in a study of T cell responses to AZD1222 COVID-19 vaccine. The repertoire was sequenced with immunoSEQ multiplex PCR; TCRdb's copy has only in-frame clones and lacks some. The data show around 120,000 clones, around 83% seen once. This material consisted of peripheral blood, taken 28 days after the second AZD1222 dose. The receptors originated from an adult who received the AZD1222 COVID-19 vaccine. CDR3s leave out the opening cysteine and the closing phenylalanine or tryptophan. Each record gives: J gene, V gene, CDR3 length, CDR3 protein.

>TRBJ2-1|TRBV20-1|11
SASTGGHNEQF
>TRBJ1-4|TRBV10-1|12
ASSQDMTSEKLF
>TRBJ2-1|TRBV11-1|11
ASSPLGSNEQF
>TRBJ2-5|TRBV18|11
ASSPFEKETQY
>TRBJ2-1|TRBV11-2|12
ASSFSSGSYEQF
>TRBJ2-7|TRBV9|13
ASSAAENPAYEQY
>TRBJ2-7|TRBV7-6|12
ASSLAAPMGQQY
>TRBJ1-5|TRBV27|13
ASMRGRRNNQPQH
>TRBJ2-1|TRBV3-1/TRBV3-2|14
ASSHRGLAGGDEQF
>TRBJ1-6|TRBV6-5|12
ASSYGQDNSPLH
>TRBJ1-2|TRBV6-5|11
ASSYQQGAGYT
>TRBJ1-1|TRBV7-9|12
ASSLETGNTEAF
>TRBJ2-2|TRBV7-2|12
ASSSDANTGELF
>TRBJ1-1|TRBV10-2|13
ASSEDGRGYTEAF
>TRBJ2-7|TRBV28|12
ASISSGRLYEQY
>TRBJ2-3|TRBV7-9|13
ASSLGPQGTDTQY
>TRBJ1-1|TRBV4-1|11
ASSQNRGLDAF
>TRBJ1-2|TRBV27|15
ASSPLPGQGLNYGYT
>TRBJ2-5|TRBV18|12
ASSPWDSTETQY
>TRBJ2-1|TRBV19|14
ASSMSSGAPYNEQF
>TRBJ1-1|TRBV24-1|17
ATSDLSPLEQGAETEAF
>TRBJ1-2|TRBV19|12
ASRTGAVGYGYT
>TRBJ2-7|TRBV10-3|14
AISETSATGDYEQY
>TRBJ1-6|TRBV7-9|14
ASSLARETANSPLH
>TRBJ2-5|TRBV5-1|12
ASSLARRGETQY
>TRBJ2-7|TRBV7-2|13
ASSFGGGRSYEQY
>TRBJ2-7|TRBV30|11
AWTWTSGYEQY
>TRBJ2-7|TRBV5-8|16
ASSLVLSGQANSYEQY
>TRBJ2-7|TRBV4-1|12
ASSQGDGSYEQY
>TRBJ1-4|TRBV4-3|16
ASSQEGHRRGGNEKLF
>TRBJ1-3|TRBV4-1|13
ASSQEGGSGNTIY
>TRBJ1-3|TRBV10-3|11
AISEGLGNTIY
>TRBJ1-1|TRBV12-3/TRBV12-4|11
ASNLGLNTEAF
>TRBJ2-1|TRBV29-1|11
SVSSPRASEQF
>TRBJ2-6|TRBV4-2|16
ASSQDSGRSSGANVLT
>TRBJ1-5|TRBV6-2/TRBV6-3|9
ASSYPQPQH
>TRBJ2-2|TRBV7-9|13
ASSSGLVNTGELF
>TRBJ2-7|TRBV24-1|16
ATSESLAGAPRALEQY
>TRBJ2-5|TRBV7-9|12
ASSGGGQQETQY
>TRBJ1-2|TRBV4-3|11
ASSQGDSAGYT
>TRBJ1-1|TRBV6-4|12
ASSDGNKGTEAF
>TRBJ2-7|TRBV6-1|9
ASSLAGRQY
>TRBJ2-2|TRBV12-3/TRBV12-4|11
ASSFVGLGELF
>TRBJ2-5|TRBV21-1|14
ASSKGFLSIKETQY
>TRBJ2-3|TRBV6-6|11
ASSTQGSDTQY
>TRBJ2-1|TRBV27|10
ASSFIGNEQF
>TRBJ1-1|TRBV18|10
ASSPPTGEAF
>TRBJ2-3|TRBV9|15
ASSPRTSGISTDTQY
>TRBJ1-1|TRBV9|11
ASSVAEGTEAF
>TRBJ1-1|TRBV3-1/TRBV3-2|10
ASRANRGQAF
>TRBJ1-2|TRBV6-1|15
ASSEVLLQGRLYGYT
>TRBJ1-2|TRBV12-3/TRBV12-4|10
ASSLGQYGYT
>TRBJ1-1|TRBV12-3/TRBV12-4|11
ASTRGGNTEAF
>TRBJ1-5|TRBV7-6|14
ASSLGQGGNNQPQH
>TRBJ1-2|TRBV5-6|14
ASSTIYRGRNYGYT